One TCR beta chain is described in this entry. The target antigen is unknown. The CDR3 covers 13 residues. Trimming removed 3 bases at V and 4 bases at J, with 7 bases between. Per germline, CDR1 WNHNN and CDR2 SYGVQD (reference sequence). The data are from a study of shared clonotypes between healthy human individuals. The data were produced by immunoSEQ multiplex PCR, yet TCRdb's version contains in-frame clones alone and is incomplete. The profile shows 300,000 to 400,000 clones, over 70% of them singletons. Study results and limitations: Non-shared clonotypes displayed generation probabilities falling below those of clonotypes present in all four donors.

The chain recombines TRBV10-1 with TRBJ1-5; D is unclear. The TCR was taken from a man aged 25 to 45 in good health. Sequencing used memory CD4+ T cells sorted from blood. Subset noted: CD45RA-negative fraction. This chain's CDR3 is CASSEGINQPQHF. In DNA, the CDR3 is TGCGCCAGCAGTGAAGGGATTAATCAGCCCCAGCATTTT.